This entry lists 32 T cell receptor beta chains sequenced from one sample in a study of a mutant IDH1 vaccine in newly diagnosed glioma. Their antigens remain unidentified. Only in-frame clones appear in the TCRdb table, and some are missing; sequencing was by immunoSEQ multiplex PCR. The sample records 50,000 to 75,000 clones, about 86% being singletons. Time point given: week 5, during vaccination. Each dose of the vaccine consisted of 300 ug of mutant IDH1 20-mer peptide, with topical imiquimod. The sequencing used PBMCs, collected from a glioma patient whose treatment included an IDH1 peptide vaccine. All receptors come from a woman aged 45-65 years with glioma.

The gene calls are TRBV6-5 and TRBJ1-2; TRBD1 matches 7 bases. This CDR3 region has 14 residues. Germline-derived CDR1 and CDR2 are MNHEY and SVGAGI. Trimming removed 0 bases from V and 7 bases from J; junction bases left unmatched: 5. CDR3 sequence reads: CASSYSTGLGGYTF. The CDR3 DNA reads TGTGCCAGCAGTTACTCGACAGGGCTGGGTGGCTACACCTTC.

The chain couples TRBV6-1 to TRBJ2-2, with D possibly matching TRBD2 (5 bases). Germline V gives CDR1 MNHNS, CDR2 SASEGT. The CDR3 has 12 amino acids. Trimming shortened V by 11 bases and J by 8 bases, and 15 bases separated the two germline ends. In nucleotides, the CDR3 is TGTGCCTGCCGACTGAGGGCTGGGGAGCTGTTTTTT. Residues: CACRLRAGELFF.

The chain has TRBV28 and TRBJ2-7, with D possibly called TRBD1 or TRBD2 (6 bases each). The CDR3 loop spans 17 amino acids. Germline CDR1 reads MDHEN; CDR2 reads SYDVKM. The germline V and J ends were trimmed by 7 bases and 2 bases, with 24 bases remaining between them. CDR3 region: CASNAGQYNLETYEQYF. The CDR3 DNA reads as TGTGCCAGCAATGCGGGACAATACAATCTTGAAACCTACGAGCAGTACTTC.

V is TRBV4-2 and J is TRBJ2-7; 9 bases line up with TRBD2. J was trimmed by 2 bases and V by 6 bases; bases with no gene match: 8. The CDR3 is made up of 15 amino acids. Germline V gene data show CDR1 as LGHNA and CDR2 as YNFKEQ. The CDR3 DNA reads TGTGCCAGCAGTTCCTTCGCGGGGGGGCCCTACGAGCAGTACTTC. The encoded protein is CASSSFAGGPYEQYF.

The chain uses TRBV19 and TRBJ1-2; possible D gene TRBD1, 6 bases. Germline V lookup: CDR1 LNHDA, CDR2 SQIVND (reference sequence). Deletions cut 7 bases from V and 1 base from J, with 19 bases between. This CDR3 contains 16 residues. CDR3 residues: CASKRTALGFNYGYTF. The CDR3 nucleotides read TGTGCCAGTAAAAGGACAGCCCTTGGATTTAACTATGGCTACACCTTC.

The CDR3 protein is CASSPTSASTDTQYF. DNA of the CDR3: TGTGCCAGTAGCCCGACTAGCGCTAGCACAGATACGCAGTATTTT. This chain links TRBV19 with TRBJ2-3; 8 bases agree with TRBD2. CDR1 and CDR2 (germline): LNHDA, SQIVND (reference sequence). J was trimmed by 0 bases and V by 6 bases; bases with no gene match: 5. The CDR3 extends over 15 amino acids.

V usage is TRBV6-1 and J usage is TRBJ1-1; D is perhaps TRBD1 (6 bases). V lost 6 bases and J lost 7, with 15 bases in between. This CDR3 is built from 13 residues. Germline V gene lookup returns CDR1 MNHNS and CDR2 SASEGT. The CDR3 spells CASRQTGPLEAFF. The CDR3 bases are TGTGCCAGCAGGCAGACAGGACCACTTGAAGCTTTCTTT.

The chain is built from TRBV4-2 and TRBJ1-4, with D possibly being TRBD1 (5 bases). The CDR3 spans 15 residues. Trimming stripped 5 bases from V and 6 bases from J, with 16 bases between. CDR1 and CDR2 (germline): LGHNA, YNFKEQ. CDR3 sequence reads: CASSEGDPRDEKLFF. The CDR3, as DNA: TGTGCCAGCAGCGAAGGGGATCCGAGGGATGAAAAACTGTTTTTT.

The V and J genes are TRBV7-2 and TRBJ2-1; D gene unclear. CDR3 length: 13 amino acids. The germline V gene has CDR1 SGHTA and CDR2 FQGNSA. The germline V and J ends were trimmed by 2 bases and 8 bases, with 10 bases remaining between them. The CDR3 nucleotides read TGTGCCAGCAGCTTATTTCGGTGGGATGAGCAGTTCTTC. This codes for CASSLFRWDEQFF.

For the CDR3, the DNA is TGTGCCAGCAGCTTAGATACCTTCGAGCAGTTCTTC. Its translation: CASSLDTFEQFF. J is TRBJ2-1 and V is TRBV11-3; D remains unclear. The ends were cut back, 0 bases at V and 10 bases at J, with 7 bases in the middle. The CDR3 length is 12 residues. Per the germline V gene, CDR1 is SGHNT and CDR2 is YENEEA.

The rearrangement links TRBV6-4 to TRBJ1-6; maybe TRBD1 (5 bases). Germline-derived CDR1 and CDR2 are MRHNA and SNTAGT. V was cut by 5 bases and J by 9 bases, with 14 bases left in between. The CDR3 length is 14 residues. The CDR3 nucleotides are TGTGCCAGCAGTCCAGGGACCGGGGTTTCACCCCTCCACTTT. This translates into CASSPGTGVSPLHF.

In DNA form, the CDR3 reads TGTGCCAGCAGTAAAAGCGGGGGTTATTCACCCCTCCACTTT. Its translation is CASSKSGGYSPLHF. The chain has TRBV27 and TRBJ1-6; TRBD1 might be the D (5 bases). This CDR3 region has 14 residues. The germline V gene has CDR1 MNHEY and CDR2 SMNVEV (reference sequence). Trimming left V 5 bases short and J 8 bases short, with 13 bases between.

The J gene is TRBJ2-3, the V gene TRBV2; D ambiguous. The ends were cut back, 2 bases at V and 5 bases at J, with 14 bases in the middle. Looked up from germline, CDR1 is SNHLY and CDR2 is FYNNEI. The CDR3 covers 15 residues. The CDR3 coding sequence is TGTGCCAGCAGTGAACTAGTAGCTTCAGTAGATACGCAGTATTTT. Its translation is CASSELVASVDTQYF. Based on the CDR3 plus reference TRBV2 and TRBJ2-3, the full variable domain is EPEVTQTPSHQVTQMGQEVILRCVPISNHLYFYWYRQILGQKVEFLVSFYNNEISEKSEIFDDQFSVERPDGSNFTLKIRSTKLEDSAMYFCASSELVASVDTQYFGPGTRLTVL.

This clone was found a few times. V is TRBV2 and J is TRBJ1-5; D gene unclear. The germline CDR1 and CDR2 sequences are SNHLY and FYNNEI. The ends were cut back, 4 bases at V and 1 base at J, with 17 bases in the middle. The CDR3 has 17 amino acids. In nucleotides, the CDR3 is TGTGCCAGCAGTGCAGTGGCAGGTGATTCGAGCAATCAGCCCCAGCATTTT. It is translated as CASSAVAGDSSNQPQHF.

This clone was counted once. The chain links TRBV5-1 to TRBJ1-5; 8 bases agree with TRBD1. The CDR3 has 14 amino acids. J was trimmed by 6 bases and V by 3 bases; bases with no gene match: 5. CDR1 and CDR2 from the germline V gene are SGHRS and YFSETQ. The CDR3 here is CASSSAGGGQPQHF. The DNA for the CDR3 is TGCGCCAGCAGCTCAGCAGGGGGCGGTCAGCCCCAGCATTTT.

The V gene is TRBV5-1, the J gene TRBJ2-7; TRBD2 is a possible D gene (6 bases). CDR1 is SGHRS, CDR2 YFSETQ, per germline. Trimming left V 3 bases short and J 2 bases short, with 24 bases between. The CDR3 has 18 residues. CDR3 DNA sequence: TGCGCCAGCAGCTCCACTGATACCGGGACTCACTTTCCCTACGAGCAGTACTTC. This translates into CASSSTDTGTHFPYEQYF.

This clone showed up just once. The CDR3 is CASSSTGPLEQYF. In DNA, the CDR3 is TGTGCCAGCAGCTCCACGGGGCCCCTGGAGCAGTACTTC. J is TRBJ2-7 and V is TRBV7-3; TRBD1 or TRBD2 may be the D gene (5 bases each). The V gene lost 4 bases and the J gene lost 7 bases, with 14 bases spanning the gap. The CDR3 extends over 13 amino acids. CDR1 is SGHTA and CDR2 is FQGTGA in the germline V gene.

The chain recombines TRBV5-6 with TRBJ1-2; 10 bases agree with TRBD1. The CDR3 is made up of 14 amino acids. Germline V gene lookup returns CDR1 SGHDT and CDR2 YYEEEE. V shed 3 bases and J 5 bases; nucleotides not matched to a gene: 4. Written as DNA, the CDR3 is TGTGCCAGCAGCTCCCGGACAGGGGGATATGGCTACACCTTC. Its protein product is CASSSRTGGYGYTF.

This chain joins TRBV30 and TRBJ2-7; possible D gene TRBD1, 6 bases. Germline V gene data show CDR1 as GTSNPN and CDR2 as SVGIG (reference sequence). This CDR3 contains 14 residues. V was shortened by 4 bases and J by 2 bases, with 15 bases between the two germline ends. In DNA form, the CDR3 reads TGTGCCTGGACCCCCCCCCAGGGGACCTACGAGCAGTACTTC. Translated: CAWTPPQGTYEQYF. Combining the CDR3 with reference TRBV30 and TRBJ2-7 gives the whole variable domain SQTIHQWPATLVQPVGSPLSLECTVEGTSNPNLYWYRQAAGRGLQLLFYSVGIGQISSEVPQNLSASRPQDRQFILSSKKLLLSDSGFYLCAWTPPQGTYEQYFGPGTRLTVT.

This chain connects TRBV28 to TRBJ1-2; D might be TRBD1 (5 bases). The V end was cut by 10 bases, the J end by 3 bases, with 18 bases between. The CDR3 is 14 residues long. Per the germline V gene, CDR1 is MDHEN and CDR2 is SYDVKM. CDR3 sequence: CATSDSSRYYGYTF. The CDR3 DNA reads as TGTGCCACGAGCGACAGCTCCCGATACTATGGCTACACCTTC.

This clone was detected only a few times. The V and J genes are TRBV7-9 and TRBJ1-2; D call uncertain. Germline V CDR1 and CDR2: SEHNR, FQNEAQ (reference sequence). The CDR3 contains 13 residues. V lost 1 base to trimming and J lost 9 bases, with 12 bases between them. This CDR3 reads CASSLDSGRSYTF. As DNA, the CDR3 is TGTGCCAGCAGCTTAGACTCTGGGCGTAGCTACACCTTC.

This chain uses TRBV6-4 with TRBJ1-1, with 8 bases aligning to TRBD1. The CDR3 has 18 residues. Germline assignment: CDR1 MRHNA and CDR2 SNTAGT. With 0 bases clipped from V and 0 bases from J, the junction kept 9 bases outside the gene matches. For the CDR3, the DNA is TGTGCCAGCAGTGACTCGAGGGGACAGGCGCCTATGAACACTGAAGCTTTCTTT. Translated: CASSDSRGQAPMNTEAFF.

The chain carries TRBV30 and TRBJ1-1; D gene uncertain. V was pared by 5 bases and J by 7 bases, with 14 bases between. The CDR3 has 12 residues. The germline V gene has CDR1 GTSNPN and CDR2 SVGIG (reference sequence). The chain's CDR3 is CAWSKSGVEAFF. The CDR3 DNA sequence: TGTGCCTGGTCAAAGAGTGGGGTTGAAGCTTTCTTT.

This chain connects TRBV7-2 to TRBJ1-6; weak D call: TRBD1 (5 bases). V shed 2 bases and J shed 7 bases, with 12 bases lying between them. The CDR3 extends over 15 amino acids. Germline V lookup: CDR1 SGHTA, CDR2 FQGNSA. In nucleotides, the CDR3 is TGTGCCAGCAGCTTACGAACGGGGCCAAATTCACCCCTCCACTTT. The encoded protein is CASSLRTGPNSPLHF.

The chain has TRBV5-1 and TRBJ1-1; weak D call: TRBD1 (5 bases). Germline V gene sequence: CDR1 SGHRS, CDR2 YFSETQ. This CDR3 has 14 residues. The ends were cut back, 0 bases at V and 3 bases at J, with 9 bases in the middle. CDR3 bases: TGCGCCAGCAGCTTGGGGGGCAGCTACACTGAAGCTTTCTTT. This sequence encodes CASSLGGSYTEAFF.

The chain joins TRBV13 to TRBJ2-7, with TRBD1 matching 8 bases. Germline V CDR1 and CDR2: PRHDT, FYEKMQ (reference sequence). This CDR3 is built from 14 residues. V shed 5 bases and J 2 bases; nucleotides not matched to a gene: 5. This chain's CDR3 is CASSLGQDPYEQYF. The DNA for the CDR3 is TGTGCCAGCAGCCTGGGACAGGACCCCTACGAGCAGTACTTC.

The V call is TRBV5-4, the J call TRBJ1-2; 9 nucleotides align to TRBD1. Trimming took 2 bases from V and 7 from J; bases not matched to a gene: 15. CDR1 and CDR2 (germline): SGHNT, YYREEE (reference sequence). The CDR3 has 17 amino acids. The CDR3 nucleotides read TGTGCCAGCAGCTTCTTGGGGAATACAGGGGGCGCGGTTGGCTACACCTTC. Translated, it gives CASSFLGNTGGAVGYTF.

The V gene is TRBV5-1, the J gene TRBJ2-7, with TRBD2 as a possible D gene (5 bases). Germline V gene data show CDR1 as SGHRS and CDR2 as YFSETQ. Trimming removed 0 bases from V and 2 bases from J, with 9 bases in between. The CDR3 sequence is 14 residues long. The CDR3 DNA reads TGCGCCAGCAGCTTGGGGAGGCTTCCCTACGAGCAGTACTTC. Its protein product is CASSLGRLPYEQYF.

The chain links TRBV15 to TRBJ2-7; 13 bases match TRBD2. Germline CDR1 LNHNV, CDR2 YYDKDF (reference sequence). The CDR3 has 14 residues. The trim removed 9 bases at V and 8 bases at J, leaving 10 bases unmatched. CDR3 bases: TGTGCCACTAGTACTAGCGGGGGGGCCGGGAAGCAGTACTTC. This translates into CATSTSGGAGKQYF. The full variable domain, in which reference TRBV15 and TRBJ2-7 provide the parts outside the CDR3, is DAMVIQNPRYQVTQFGKPVTLSCSQTLNHNVMYWYQQKSSQAPKLLFHYYDKDFNNEADTPDNFQSRRPNTSFCFLDIRSPGLGDTAMYLCATSTSGGAGKQYFGPGTRLTVT.

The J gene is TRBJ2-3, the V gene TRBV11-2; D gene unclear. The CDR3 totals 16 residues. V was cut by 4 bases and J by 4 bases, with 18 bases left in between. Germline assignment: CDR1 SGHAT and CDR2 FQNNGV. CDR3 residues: CASSWSEYFTPDTQYF. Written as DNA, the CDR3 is TGTGCCAGCAGCTGGAGTGAGTACTTTACTCCAGATACGCAGTATTTT.

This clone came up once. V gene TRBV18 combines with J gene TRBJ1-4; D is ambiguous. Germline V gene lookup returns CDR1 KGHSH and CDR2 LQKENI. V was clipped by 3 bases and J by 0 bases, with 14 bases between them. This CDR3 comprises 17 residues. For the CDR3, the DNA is TGTGCCAGCTCACCCCTACAGACTTACGCAACTAATGAAAAACTGTTTTTT. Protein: CASSPLQTYATNEKLFF. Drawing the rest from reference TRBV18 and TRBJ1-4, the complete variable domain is NAGVMQNPRHLVRRRGQEARLRCSPMKGHSHVYWYRQLPEEGLKFMVYLQKENIIDESGMPKERFSAEFPKEGPSILRIQQVVRGDSAAYFCASSPLQTYATNEKLFFGSGTQLSVL.

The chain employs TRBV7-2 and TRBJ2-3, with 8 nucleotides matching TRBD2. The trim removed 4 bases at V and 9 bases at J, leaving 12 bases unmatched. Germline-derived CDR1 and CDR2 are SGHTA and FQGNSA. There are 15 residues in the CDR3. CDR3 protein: CASSSHGGGPITQYF. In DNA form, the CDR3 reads TGTGCCAGCAGCTCCCACGGGGGGGGGCCCATCACGCAGTATTTT.